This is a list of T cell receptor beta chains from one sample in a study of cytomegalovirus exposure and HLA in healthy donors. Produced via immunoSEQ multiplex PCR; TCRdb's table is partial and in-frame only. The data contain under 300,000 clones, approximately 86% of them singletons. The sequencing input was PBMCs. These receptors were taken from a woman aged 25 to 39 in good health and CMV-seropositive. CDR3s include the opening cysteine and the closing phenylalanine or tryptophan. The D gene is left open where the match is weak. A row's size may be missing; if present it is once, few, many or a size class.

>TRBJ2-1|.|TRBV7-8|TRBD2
TGTGCCAGCAGGCAACGGGGAGGGTCCTCCTACAATGAGCAGTTCTTC
CASRQRGGSSYNEQFF
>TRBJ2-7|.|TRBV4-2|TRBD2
TGTGCCAGCAGCCAAACAGTGAGGGAGGGCCCCTACGAGCAGTACTTC
CASSQTVREGPYEQYF
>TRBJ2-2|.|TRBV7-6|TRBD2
TGTGCCAGCAGAGGCCTAGCGGGAGGTACCGGGGAGCTGTTTTTT
CASRGLAGGTGELFF
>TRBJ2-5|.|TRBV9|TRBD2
TGTGCCAGCAGCCTAGGGGGGTCGGGTAGCGGGAGGGCCCTTCCGCTGGAGACCCAGTACTTC
CASSLGGSGSGRALPLETQYF
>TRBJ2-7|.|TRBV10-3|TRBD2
TGTGCCATCAGTTTAGCGGGCGCGGGGTACGAGCAGTACTTC
CAISLAGAGYEQYF
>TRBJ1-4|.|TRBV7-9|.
TGTGCCAGCAGCTTAGTGGGGGCAGTAGGAAAACTGTTTTTT
CASSLVGAVGKLFF
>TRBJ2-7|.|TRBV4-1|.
TGCGCCAGCAGCCAAGTCCTAGCTCCCTACGAGCAGTACTTC
CASSQVLAPYEQYF
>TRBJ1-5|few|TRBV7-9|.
TGTGCCAGCAGCCCCGGGAAGGGGGAAAGCAATCAGCCCCAGCATTTT
CASSPGKGESNQPQHF
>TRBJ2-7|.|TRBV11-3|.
TGTGCCAGCAGCAAGATGGGACACCTCTCCTACGAGCAGTACTTC
CASSKMGHLSYEQYF
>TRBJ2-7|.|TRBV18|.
TGTGCCAGCTCACCCCCCACAGGGTCGAGCTCCTACGAGCAGTACTTC
CASSPPTGSSSYEQYF
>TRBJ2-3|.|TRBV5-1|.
TGCGCCAGCAGCTTTGGGCCGGTGGGAGATACGCAGTATTTT
CASSFGPVGDTQYF
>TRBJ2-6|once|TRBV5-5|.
TGTGCCAGCAGCTTTGACGCAGGGGCCTCTGGGGCCAACGTCCTGACTTTC
CASSFDAGASGANVLTF
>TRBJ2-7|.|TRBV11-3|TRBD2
TGTGCCAGCAGCTCCTTGGGGAGCGGGAGCCCCGAGCAGTACTTC
CASSSLGSGSPEQYF
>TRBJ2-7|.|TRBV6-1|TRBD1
TGTGCCAGCTTAGGGGGCTTCCTGGACGAGCAGTACTTC
CASLGGFLDEQYF
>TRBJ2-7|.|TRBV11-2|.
TGTGCCAGCAGTGGCCCGAAATACGAGCAGTACTTC
CASSGPKYEQYF
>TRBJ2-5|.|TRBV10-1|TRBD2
TGCGCCAGCAGTGAGTCGACGGGAGGGCAAGAGACCCAGTACTTC
CASSESTGGQETQYF
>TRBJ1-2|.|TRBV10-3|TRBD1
TGTGCCATCAGTGACCAGAGGACAGGGAACTATGGCTACACCTTC
CAISDQRTGNYGYTF
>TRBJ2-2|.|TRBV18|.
TGTGCCAGCTCGTTTGGACTCCCGAACACCGGGGAGCTGTTTTTT
CASSFGLPNTGELFF
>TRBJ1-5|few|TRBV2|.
TGTGCCAGCAGTCGGGACTCCCGAGGAGATCAGCCCCAGCATTTT
CASSRDSRGDQPQHF
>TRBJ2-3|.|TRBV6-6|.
TGTGCCAGCAGTTCGCAGGGTTCAGATACGCAGTATTTT
CASSSQGSDTQYF
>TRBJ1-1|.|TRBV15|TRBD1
TGTGCCACCAGCAGAGGTCCCGGGACAGGGGCCATGAACACTGAAGCTTTCTTT
CATSRGPGTGAMNTEAFF
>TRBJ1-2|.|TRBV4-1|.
TGCGCCAGCAGCCAAGAAGGCACACGGGGGGGAGTTAACTATGGCTACACCTTC
CASSQEGTRGGVNYGYTF
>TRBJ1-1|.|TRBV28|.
TGTGCCAGCAGTTTATGGCAGGGTCTGAACACTGAAGCTTTCTTT
CASSLWQGLNTEAFF
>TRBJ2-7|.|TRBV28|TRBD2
TGTGCCAGCAGTTTACCGGGGGAGGGGTCCTACGAGCAGTACTTC
CASSLPGEGSYEQYF
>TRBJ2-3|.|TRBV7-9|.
TGTGCCAGCAGCTCCAGGGCGGGAACCACAGATACGCAGTATTTT
CASSSRAGTTDTQYF
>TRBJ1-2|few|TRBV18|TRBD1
TGTGCCAGCTCACGGCCGGACAGGCTGAACTATGGCTACACCTTC
CASSRPDRLNYGYTF
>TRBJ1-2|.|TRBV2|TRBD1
TGTGCCAGCAGCCCCGGGACAGGCTATGGCTACACCTTC
CASSPGTGYGYTF
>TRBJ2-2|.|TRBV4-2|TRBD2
TGTGCCAGCAGTCGGGGAGCGGGAGGGGAGAACACCGGGGAGCTGTTTTTT
CASSRGAGGENTGELFF
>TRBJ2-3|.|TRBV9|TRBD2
TGTGCCAGCAGCGAGACTAGCGGGGGGCCCGCAGATACGCAGTATTTT
CASSETSGGPADTQYF
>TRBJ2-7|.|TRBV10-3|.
TGTGCCTCAACCCCGGACAGGGAGGGCGAGCAGTACTTC
CASTPDREGEQYF
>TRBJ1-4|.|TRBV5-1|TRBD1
TGCGCCAGCAGCTTAGTATCGGACAGGGCTTCGGAAAAACTGTTTTTT
CASSLVSDRASEKLFF
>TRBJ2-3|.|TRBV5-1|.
TGCGCCAGCAGCCATATCGACAGGGATACGCAGTATTTT
CASSHIDRDTQYF
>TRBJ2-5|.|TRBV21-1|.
TGTGCCAGCAGCCCTTACCTTTGGGAGTGCTCTGGACTAGCGGGGGCCCCCGCCCAGTACTTC
CASSPYLWECSGLAGAPAQYF
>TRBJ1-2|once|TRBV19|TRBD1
TGTGCCAGGATCCGGGACAGGGGGCGCGGCTATGGCTACACCTTC
CARIRDRGRGYGYTF
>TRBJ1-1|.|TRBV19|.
TGTGCCAGTAGGGGGGCGCATTCAGAAAACACTGAAGCTTTCTTT
CASRGAHSENTEAFF
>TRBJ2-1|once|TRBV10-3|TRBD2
TGTGCCATCAGTGGGGGACTAGCGGGGGACAATGAGCAGTTCTTC
CAISGGLAGDNEQFF
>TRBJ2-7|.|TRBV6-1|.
TGTGCCAGCAGACAGGAGTTCTTAGCCTACGAGCAGTACTTC
CASRQEFLAYEQYF
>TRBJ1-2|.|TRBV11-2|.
TGTGCCAGCAGCCCAGGACTCTATAACTATGGCTACACCTTC
CASSPGLYNYGYTF
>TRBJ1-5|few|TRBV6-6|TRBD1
TGTGCCAGCAGTTACTCGGCAGGGGGCTACCAGCCCCAGCATTTT
CASSYSAGGYQPQHF
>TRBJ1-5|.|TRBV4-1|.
TGCGCCAGCAGCCAAGAACGCCCAGGGCATAATCAGCCCCAGCATTTT
CASSQERPGHNQPQHF
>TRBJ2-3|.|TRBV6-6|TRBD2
TGTGCCAGCAGATTACTAGCGGGAGGGCCGAATACGCAGTATTTT
CASRLLAGGPNTQYF
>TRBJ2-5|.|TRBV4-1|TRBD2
TGCGCCAGCAGCCAGGCGGGAGGGATGGAGACCCAGTACTTC
CASSQAGGMETQYF
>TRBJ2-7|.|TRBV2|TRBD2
TGTGCCAGCGGACTAGCGGCCTCCTACGAGCAGTACTTC
CASGLAASYEQYF
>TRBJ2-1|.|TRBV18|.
TGTGCCAGCTCACCAAATACCGGGACCTACAATGAGCAGTTCTTC
CASSPNTGTYNEQFF
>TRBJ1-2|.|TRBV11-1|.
TGTGCCAGCAGCCAGGGGAGAGGCTATGGCTACACCTTC
CASSQGRGYGYTF
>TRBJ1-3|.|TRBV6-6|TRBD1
TGTGCCAGCTCCGGGACAGCGGGAAACACCATATATTTT
CASSGTAGNTIYF
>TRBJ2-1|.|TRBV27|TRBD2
TGTGCCAGCAGTTTATATCCGGGGACTAGGAGGAATGAGCAGTTCTTC
CASSLYPGTRRNEQFF
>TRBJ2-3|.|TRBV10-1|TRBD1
TGCGCCAGCAGCGGGACAGGGGGCAAGAGGAGTACGCAGTATTTT
CASSGTGGKRSTQYF
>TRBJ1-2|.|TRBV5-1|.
TGCGCCAGCAGCCCGGGACTGCCTAACTATGGCTACACCTTC
CASSPGLPNYGYTF
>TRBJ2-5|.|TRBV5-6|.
TGTGCCAGCAGCTTGTGGGAGGCACAAGAGACCCAGTACTTC
CASSLWEAQETQYF
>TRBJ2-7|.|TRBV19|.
TGTGCCAGTAGTATTGAGAGAAACTACGAGCAGTACTTC
CASSIERNYEQYF
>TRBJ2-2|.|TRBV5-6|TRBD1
TGTGCCAGCAGCCGATGGGACAGGGGAATCACCGGGGAGCTGTTTTTT
CASSRWDRGITGELFF
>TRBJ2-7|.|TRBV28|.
TGTGCCAGCAGTTCGGGGTCCGAGCAGTACTTC
CASSSGSEQYF
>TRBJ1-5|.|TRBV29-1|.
TGCAGCGTCTCCGGGGGTGGAAGGAATCAGCCCCAGCATTTT
CSVSGGGRNQPQHF
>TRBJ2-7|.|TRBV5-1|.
TGCGCCAGCAGCCCCGGAGGGCTTCCTTACGAGCAGTACTTC
CASSPGGLPYEQYF
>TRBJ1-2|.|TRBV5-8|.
TGTGCCAGCAGCAATCGAGAGACAGTTCGTCTTTGGGATACAACCTTC
CASSNRETVRLWDTTF
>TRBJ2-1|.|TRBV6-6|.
TGTGCCAGCAGTGAGTTGTTATACAATGAGCAGTTCTTC
CASSELLYNEQFF
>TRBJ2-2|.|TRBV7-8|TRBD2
TGTGCCAGCAGCTTAGGAAGCGGGAGGGGCACCGGGGAGCTGTTTTTT
CASSLGSGRGTGELFF